The rows below give T cell receptor beta chains drawn from one sample of a study of T cells after yellow fever vaccination. TCRdb redid the calling of the 5' RACE reads with MiXCR, one entry per CDR3 protein. The sample contains roughly 520,000 distinct CDR3 sequences, just over 20% of which appear only once. This material consisted of PBMCs, taken about 21 days after the first yellow fever vaccination. The receptor source for this set is a man younger than 35 who received the YFV17D yellow fever vaccine. The CDR3 runs from the conserved cysteine through the conserved F or W. The D gene is left open where the match is weak. Some rows mark clone size as missing; the rest say once, few, many or name a class of expanded clone.

>TRBV27|NA|NA|TRBJ2-3
CASRRTASYTDTQYF
TGTGCCAGCAGGCGGACAGCAAGTTACACAGATACGCAGTATTTT
>TRBV29-1|NA|NA|TRBJ2-2
CSAWGPNTGELFF
TGCAGCGCCTGGGGACCGAACACCGGGGAGCTGTTTTTT
>TRBV19|NA|NA|TRBJ2-1
CASSIGRSREQFF
TGTGCCAGTAGTATAGGTCGGAGCCGGGAGCAGTTCTTC
>TRBV5-1|many|TRBD2|TRBJ2-1
CASSQGLAGVYGEQFF
TGCGCCAGCAGCCAAGGACTAGCGGGGGTATACGGTGAGCAGTTCTTC
>TRBV7-9|few|NA|TRBJ1-2
CASSLARGEIYGYTF
TGTGCCAGCAGCTTAGCGCGGGGAGAGATCTATGGCTACACCTTC
>TRBV2|NA|TRBD1|TRBJ2-2
CASRQGDFGELFF
TGTGCCAGTCGACAGGGAGATTTTGGGGAGCTGTTTTTT
>TRBV12-3/TRBV12-4|NA|TRBD1|TRBJ1-6
CASSSQGVNSPLHF
TGTGCCAGCAGTTCACAGGGGGTCAATTCACCCCTCCACTTT
>TRBV28|NA|NA|TRBJ2-3
CASSRWGPGDTQYF
TGTGCCAGCAGTCGCTGGGGGCCCGGGGATACGCAGTATTTT
>TRBV25-1|few|NA|TRBJ2-7
CASAGIAPYEQYF
TGTGCCAGCGCCGGGATAGCCCCCTACGAGCAGTACTTC
>TRBV4-1|NA|TRBD2|TRBJ2-1
CASSQDPLAGVWQFF
TGCGCCAGCAGCCAAGATCCACTAGCGGGGGTCTGGCAGTTCTTC
>TRBV20-1|few|TRBD1|TRBJ1-2
CSARDWQGVAGYTF
TGCAGTGCTAGAGATTGGCAGGGGGTAGCTGGCTACACCTTC
>TRBV20-1|NA|TRBD1|TRBJ2-1
CSTRGQEEYNEQFF
TGCAGTACTCGCGGACAGGAAGAGTACAATGAGCAGTTCTTC
>TRBV6-2/TRBV6-3|NA|NA|TRBJ1-1
CASTFGGGRTEAFF
TGTGCCAGCACCTTCGGGGGTGGGCGCACTGAAGCTTTCTTT
>TRBV3-1|few|NA|TRBJ1-1
CASSPGWGPNTEAFF
TGTGCCAGCAGCCCCGGATGGGGGCCTAACACTGAAGCTTTCTTT
>TRBV5-1|NA|NA|TRBJ1-4
CASRGAGTNEKLFF
TGCGCCAGCAGGGGGGCCGGCACTAATGAAAAACTGTTTTTT
>TRBV4-2|few|NA|TRBJ2-2
CASSQGGANTGELFF
TGTGCCAGCAGCCAAGGGGGCGCGAACACCGGGGAGCTGTTTTTT
>TRBV5-1|few|TRBD2|TRBJ2-4
CASSASAGENIQYF
TGCGCCAGCAGCGCCTCAGCGGGGGAAAACATTCAGTACTTC
>TRBV12-3/TRBV12-4|NA|TRBD2|TRBJ2-3
CASSPFTGGTDTQYF
TGTGCCAGCAGTCCCTTTACGGGGGGGACAGATACGCAGTATTTT
>TRBV7-9|few|NA|TRBJ2-4
CASSPEGAKNIQYF
TGTGCCAGCAGCCCGGAGGGAGCCAAAAACATTCAGTACTTC
>TRBV20-1|few|TRBD2|TRBJ2-1
CSAYRVREGNEQFF
TGCAGTGCTTATAGGGTCAGGGAGGGCAATGAGCAGTTCTTC
>TRBV10-1|NA|TRBD1|TRBJ2-3
CASSESGTVSTDTQYF
TGCGCCAGCAGTGAGTCGGGGACAGTTAGCACAGATACGCAGTATTTT
>TRBV28|NA|TRBD1|TRBJ1-5
CASSPQGMGQPQHF
TGTGCCAGCAGTCCACAGGGGATGGGGCAGCCCCAGCATTTT
>TRBV20-1|NA|TRBD2|TRBJ2-1
CSARAPSGGYNEQFF
TGCAGTGCTAGAGCCCCTAGCGGGGGGTACAATGAGCAGTTCTTC
>TRBV18|NA|NA|TRBJ1-5
CASSPLPADQPQHF
TGTGCCAGCTCACCATTACCCGCTGATCAGCCCCAGCATTTT
>TRBV20-1|few|NA|TRBJ2-5
CSATLTWETQYF
TGCAGTGCTACATTAACGTGGGAGACCCAGTACTTC
>TRBV7-2|NA|NA|TRBJ2-6
CASSLLGISGANVLTF
TGTGCCAGCAGCCTACTGGGAATCTCTGGGGCCAACGTCCTGACTTTC
>TRBV12-3/TRBV12-4|NA|TRBD1|TRBJ2-7
CASSLGLATGVPNEQYF
TGTGCCAGCAGTTTAGGGTTGGCGACAGGGGTCCCCAACGAGCAGTACTTC
>TRBV7-8|few|TRBD2|TRBJ2-7
CASRSPGRGDEQYF
TGTGCCAGCAGGTCTCCGGGACGGGGGGACGAGCAGTACTTC
>TRBV14|few|NA|TRBJ2-5
CASSPYRGGRETQYF
TGTGCCAGCAGCCCCTACCGCGGGGGCCGAGAGACCCAGTACTTC
>TRBV12-3/TRBV12-4|many|NA|TRBJ1-2
CASSPQGTGYTF
TGTGCCAGCAGCCCACAGGGAACGGGCTACACCTTC
>TRBV20-1|NA|TRBD2|TRBJ2-3
CSAPTSGGFTDTQYF
TGCAGTGCCCCGACTAGCGGGGGGTTCACAGATACGCAGTATTTT
>TRBV5-4|NA|NA|TRBJ2-5
CASSWQGWQETQYF
TGTGCCAGCAGCTGGCAGGGATGGCAAGAGACCCAGTACTTC
>TRBV7-9|NA|NA|TRBJ2-5
CASSRTDPWETQYF
TGTGCCAGCAGCCGGACAGACCCCTGGGAGACCCAGTACTTC
>TRBV3-1|many|NA|TRBJ2-3
CASSQGVGTTDTQYF
TGTGCCAGCAGCCAAGGTGTGGGGACCACAGATACGCAGTATTTT
>TRBV9|many|NA|TRBJ2-7
CASSVGSPSYEQYF
TGTGCCAGCAGCGTAGGGTCCCCCTCCTACGAGCAGTACTTC
>TRBV12-3/TRBV12-4|NA|NA|TRBJ1-3
CASNSGSSGNTIYF
TGTGCCAGCAATTCCGGGTCCTCGGGAAACACCATATATTTT
>TRBV7-2|few|TRBD1|TRBJ1-5
CASSAGQGYNQPQHF
TGTGCCAGCAGCGCGGGACAGGGGTACAATCAGCCCCAGCATTTT
>TRBV7-6|NA|NA|TRBJ2-7
CASSLMGTYEQYF
TGTGCCAGCAGTTTAATGGGCACCTACGAGCAGTACTTC
>TRBV7-9|few|NA|TRBJ2-1
CASRGVGDNEQFF
TGTGCCAGCCGGGGTGTTGGGGACAATGAGCAGTTCTTC
>TRBV10-3|few|TRBD2|TRBJ2-3
CAISIAGGVTDTQYF
TGTGCCATCAGTATAGCGGGGGGCGTCACAGATACGCAGTATTTT
>TRBV29-1|few|NA|TRBJ2-5
CSVDNPMETQYF
TGCAGCGTTGACAACCCGATGGAGACCCAGTACTTC
>TRBV6-2/TRBV6-3|NA|NA|TRBJ2-4
CASSYPVMGGAPLAKNIQYF
TGTGCCAGCAGTTACCCAGTCATGGGGGGGGCGCCTCTAGCCAAAAACATTCAGTACTTC
>TRBV6-5|NA|TRBD1|TRBJ1-6
CASSYSGTAYNSPLHF
TGTGCCAGCAGTTACTCCGGGACAGCCTATAATTCACCCCTCCACTTT
>TRBV6-5|few|NA|TRBJ2-1
CASSYRDISYNEQFF
TGTGCCAGCAGTTACCGGGACATCTCCTACAATGAGCAGTTCTTC
>TRBV5-1|many|TRBD1|TRBJ2-3
CASSDVTGGIADTQYF
TGCGCCAGCAGCGATGTAACAGGGGGCATCGCAGATACGCAGTATTTT
>TRBV5-1|NA|TRBD1|TRBJ2-1
CASSPKTGGLSYNEPFF
TGCGCCAGCAGCCCGAAAACAGGGGGCCTCTCCTACAATGAGCCGTTCTTC
>TRBV20-1|NA|NA|TRBJ2-7
CSARGKSSYEQYF
TGCAGTGCTAGAGGCAAATCGTCCTACGAGCAGTACTTC
>TRBV7-2|NA|NA|TRBJ1-5
CASSSVGDQPQHF
TGTGCCAGCAGCTCCGTGGGGGATCAGCCCCAGCATTTT
>TRBV4-2|few|NA|TRBJ1-4
CASSQVKGDEKLFF
TGTGCCAGCAGCCAAGTAAAGGGGGATGAAAAACTGTTTTTT
>TRBV30|few|NA|TRBJ2-3
CAWSVRERDTQYF
TGTGCCTGGAGTGTACGGGAGAGGGATACGCAGTATTTT
>TRBV4-3|NA|NA|TRBJ2-3
CASSQDRGITDTQYF
TGCGCCAGCAGCCAAGATAGGGGGATCACAGATACGCAGTATTTT
>TRBV25-1|few|NA|TRBJ2-2
CASSRTDTNTGELFF
TGTGCCAGCAGTCGGACGGACACGAACACCGGGGAGCTGTTTTTT
>TRBV7-9|NA|NA|TRBJ2-1
CASSPSTQRYNEQFF
TGTGCCAGCAGCCCGAGTACCCAGCGGTACAATGAGCAGTTCTTC
>TRBV7-2|few|NA|TRBJ2-1
CASSEPYGVSSYNEQFF
TGTGCCAGCAGCGAACCGTACGGGGTGAGCTCCTACAATGAGCAGTTCTTC
>TRBV7-8|NA|NA|TRBJ1-4
CASSLYGGSANEKLFF
TGTGCCAGCAGCTTATACGGGGGCTCGGCTAATGAAAAACTGTTTTTT
>TRBV9|NA|TRBD2|TRBJ2-1
CASTRTSGGVLGEQFF
TGTGCCAGCACCCGGACTAGCGGGGGCGTTCTGGGTGAGCAGTTCTTC